Listed below are T cell receptor beta chains from one sample, sequenced in a study of tumor and adjacent non-tumor tissue in lung cancer. TCRdb ran MiXCR on the multiplex PCR reads and lists one entry per CDR3 protein. The sample holds approximately 140,000 distinct CDR3 sequences, roughly 70% seen once. The specimen was lung tumor tissue. The source of these receptors is a man between 60 and 75 years old with small cell lung cancer. The CDR3 runs from the conserved cysteine through the conserved F or W.

V	J	CDR3
TRBV20-1	TRBJ2-5	CSARDWVAGKQETQYF
TRBV20-1	TRBJ2-5	CSAKTETQYF
TRBV12-3/TRBV12-4	TRBJ2-2	CASSPALANTGELLF
TRBV20-1	TRBJ1-2	CSALPRQGAGYAF
TRBV12-3/TRBV12-4	TRBJ2-2	CASSLLRGTGGELFF
TRBV20-1	TRBJ2-3	CSARDSGADTQYF
TRBV6-5	TRBJ1-3	CASRAEGGRNTIYF
TRBV20-1	TRBJ2-3	CSASGDPRNADTQYF
TRBV12-3/TRBV12-4	TRBJ1-1	CASSSYTEAFF
TRBV5-4	TRBJ2-5	CASSNGTGYGTQYF
TRBV5-6	TRBJ1-1	CASSGTGLGTEAFF
TRBV6-6	TRBJ2-5	CASSGTSGREGSQYF
TRBV6-9	TRBJ2-1	CASSSGSREDNEQFF
TRBV29-1	TRBJ1-2	CSVDKTAYDYTF
TRBV11-2	TRBJ2-7	CASSLEAGVSYEHYF
TRBV7-9	TRBJ2-1	CASSSGVAGRHEQFF